Sequencing of this TCR beta chain was carried out in a study of blood T cell repertoires in COVID-19. As for the study in general: The United States, Italy and Spain supplied acute and convalescent COVID-19 samples. T cells, B-cell-depleted T cells, or PBMCs supplied cDNA or gDNA.

The CDR3 totals 13 residues. Germline V gene lookup returns CDR1 MNHEY and CDR2 SVGAGI. Trimming took 7 bases from V and 3 from J, leaving 13 bases between them. In the study's own analysis: Nucleated cell counts were estimated from reference gene primer amplification. TCRdb's copy holds only in-frame clones and misses some; the assay was immunoSEQ multiplex PCR. The V and J calls and clone size are taken from that table; D and trimming were inferred from the DNA. The sample shows about 70,000 clones, around 85% of them seen only once. Followed over time, Seattle patients had been enrolled while infection was active. This clone was picked up a small number of times.

The clonotype was recovered from a man between 40 and 49 years old with COVID-19, enrolled during active disease. Sequencing was carried out using peripheral blood. The chain uses TRBV6-5 and TRBJ2-7; weak D call: TRBD1 (6 bases). The CDR3 sequence is CASTPQQGYEQYF. Here the CDR3 DNA reads TGTGCCAGCACACCCCAACAGGGCTACGAGCAGTACTTC.